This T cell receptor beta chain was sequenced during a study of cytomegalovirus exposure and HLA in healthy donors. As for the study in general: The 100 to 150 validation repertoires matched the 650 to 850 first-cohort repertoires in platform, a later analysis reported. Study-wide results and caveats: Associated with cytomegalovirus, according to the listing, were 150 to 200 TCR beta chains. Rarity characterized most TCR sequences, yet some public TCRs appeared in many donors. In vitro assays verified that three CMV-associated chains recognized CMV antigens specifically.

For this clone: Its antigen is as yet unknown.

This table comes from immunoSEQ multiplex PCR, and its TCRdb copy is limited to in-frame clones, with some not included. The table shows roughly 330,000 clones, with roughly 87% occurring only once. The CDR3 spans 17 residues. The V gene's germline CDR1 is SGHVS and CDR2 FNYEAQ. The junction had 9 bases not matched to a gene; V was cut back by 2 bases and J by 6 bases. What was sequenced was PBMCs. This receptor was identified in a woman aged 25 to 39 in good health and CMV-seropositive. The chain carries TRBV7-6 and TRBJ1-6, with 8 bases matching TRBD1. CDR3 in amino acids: CASSLSSGDRSNSPLHF. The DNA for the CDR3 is TGTGCCAGCAGCTTAAGTTCAGGGGACAGGTCTAATTCACCCCTCCACTTT. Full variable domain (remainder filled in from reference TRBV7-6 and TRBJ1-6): GAGVSQSPRYKVTKRGQDVALRCDPISGHVSLYWYRQALGQGPEFLTYFNYEAQQDKSGLPNDRFSAERPEGSISTLTIQRTEQRDSAMYRCASSLSSGDRSNSPLHFGNGTRLTVT.